One sample yielded the 2 T cell receptor beta chains listed below, sequenced in a study of shared T cell receptors in the human thymus (dated by TCRdb to the early 2020s). Library construction relied on the immunoSEQ multiplex PCR assay. TCRdb holds this immuneACCESS table with in-frame rearrangements only. Some clones are missing; in checked studies, unresolved V genes explain under half, and the rest has no known cause. This sample gives hundreds of thousands of clones in total; about 89% of them show up just once. Together, the top ten hold more than 0.009% of the sample. The data also belong to a second study, concerning human thymus T cells.

The sequenced sample was thymocytes. The receptors come from a boy younger than two with a congenital heart defect. Donor details come from another sample of the same person, matched by shared clones.

J is TRBJ2-3 and V is TRBV9; TRBD2 agrees at 8 bases. Germline CDR1 and CDR2: SGDLS and YYNGEE. J lost 4 bases, V lost 1 base, and 2 bases had no gene match. CDR3 length: 14 residues. This chain's CDR3 is CASSVRTSSDTQYF. CDR3 DNA: TGTGCCAGCAGCGTAAGGACTAGCTCAGATACGCAGTATTTT.

The chain links TRBV5-4 to TRBJ1-2, with 8 bases identical to TRBD1. Germline V gene lookup returns CDR1 SGHNT and CDR2 YYREEE (reference sequence). The CDR3 extends over 17 amino acids. Trimming removed 0 bases from V and 3 bases from J; junction bases left unmatched: 10. The CDR3: CASSLGGSDRAHYGYTF. In DNA, the CDR3 is TGTGCCAGCAGCTTGGGGGGTTCGGACAGGGCCCACTATGGCTACACCTTC.